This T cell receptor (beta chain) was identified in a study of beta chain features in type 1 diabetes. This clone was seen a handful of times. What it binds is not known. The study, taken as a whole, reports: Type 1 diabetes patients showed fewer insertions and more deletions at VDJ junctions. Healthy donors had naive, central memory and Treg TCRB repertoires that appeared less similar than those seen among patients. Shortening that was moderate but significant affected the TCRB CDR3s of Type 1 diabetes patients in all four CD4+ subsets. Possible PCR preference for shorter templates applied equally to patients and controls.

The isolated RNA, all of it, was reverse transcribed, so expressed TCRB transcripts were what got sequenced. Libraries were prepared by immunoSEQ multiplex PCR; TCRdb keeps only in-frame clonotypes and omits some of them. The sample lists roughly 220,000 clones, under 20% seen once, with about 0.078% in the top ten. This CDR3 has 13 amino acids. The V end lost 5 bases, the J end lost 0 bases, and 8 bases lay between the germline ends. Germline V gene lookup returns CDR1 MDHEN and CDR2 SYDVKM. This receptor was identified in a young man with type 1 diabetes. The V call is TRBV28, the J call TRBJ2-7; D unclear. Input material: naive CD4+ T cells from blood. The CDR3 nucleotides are TGTGCCAGCAGTACACCGAGCTCCTACGAGCAGTACTTC. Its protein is CASSTPSSYEQYF.